The present entry profiles one TCR beta chain with its context. The germline V and J ends were trimmed by 4 bases and 9 bases, with 15 bases remaining between them. The CDR3 contains 14 residues. CDR1 is SGHDN and CDR2 is FVKESK in the germline V gene. This record comes from a study of technical replicates of blood from several donors. TCRdb's table, derived via immunoSEQ multiplex PCR, lists solely in-frame clones and lacks some. The sample lists roughly 76,000 clones; roughly 94% were seen once. The material sequenced was T cells isolated from PBMCs. The clonotype was recovered from a human donor in good health. V gene TRBV14 combines with J gene TRBJ2-2; D might be TRBD2 (5 bases). The CDR3 spells CASSRRGGRRELFF. CDR3 nucleotides: TGTGCCAGCAGCCGACGAGGAGGTCGGCGGGAGCTGTTTTTT.